A selection of T cell receptor beta chains follows, all from one sample in a study of shared clonotypes between healthy human individuals. Clones were sequenced by immunoSEQ multiplex PCR, and TCRdb holds only the in-frame ones, with some missing. In the table there are 740,000 or so clones, approximately 73% of which are singletons. Input material: memory CD4+ T cells sorted from blood. All receptors come from a woman aged 25-40 years in good health. CDR3s include the opening cysteine and the closing phenylalanine or tryptophan. The D gene is left open where the match is weak. Expanded clones get a size class; other rows say once, few or many, or leave the size out.

CDR3: CASSAGTSHNTGELFF
DNA: TGTGCCAGCAGCGCGGGGACTAGCCATAACACCGGGGAGCTGTTTTTT
V: TRBV7-6
D: TRBD2
J: TRBJ2-2
size: .

CDR3: CASQWRTSGIDTQYF
DNA: TGTGCCAGCCAGTGGCGAACTAGCGGGATCGATACGCAGTATTTT
V: TRBV2
D: TRBD2
J: TRBJ2-3
size: .

CDR3: CASSLSQGPGYTF
DNA: TGTGCCAGCAGTTTATCACAGGGGCCTGGCTACACCTTC
V: TRBV6-5
D: TRBD1
J: TRBJ1-2
size: .

CDR3: CASSFIPSGANVLTF
DNA: TGCGCCAGCAGCTTTATACCGTCTGGGGCCAACGTCCTGACTTTC
V: TRBV5-1
D: .
J: TRBJ2-6
size: .

CDR3: CASTGLAGDFGNIQYF
DNA: TGTGCCAGCACCGGACTAGCGGGAGATTTTGGAAACATTCAGTACTTC
V: TRBV28
D: TRBD2
J: TRBJ2-4
size: .

CDR3: CASSQGTADGYEQYF
DNA: TGTGCCAGCAGCCAAGGGACAGCTGACGGATACGAGCAGTACTTC
V: TRBV27
D: TRBD1
J: TRBJ2-7
size: .

CDR3: CASSFSGVTLYEQYF
DNA: TGTGCCAGCAGTTTTTCCGGGGTTACCTTATACGAGCAGTACTTC
V: TRBV27
D: .
J: TRBJ2-7
size: .

CDR3: CASSHPNQPQHF
DNA: TGCGCCAGCAGCCACCCCAATCAGCCCCAGCATTTT
V: TRBV4-1
D: .
J: TRBJ1-5
size: .

CDR3: CATSGRTSRAGAPSTDTQYF
DNA: TGTGCTACCAGCGGACGAACAAGTAGGGCGGGGGCTCCCAGCACAGATACGCAGTATTTT
V: TRBV15
D: .
J: TRBJ2-3
size: .

CDR3: CASSLDGASSYEQYF
DNA: TGTGCCAGCAGCTTAGACGGTGCCTCTTCTTACGAGCAGTACTTC
V: TRBV11-2
D: .
J: TRBJ2-7
size: few

CDR3: CASSPRGEGSYEQYF
DNA: TGTGCCAGCAGCCCGAGGGGGGAGGGCTCCTACGAGCAGTACTTC
V: TRBV27
D: .
J: TRBJ2-7
size: .

CDR3: CASSQDLVPRGGDTEAFF
DNA: TGTGCCAGCAGCCAAGATTTAGTCCCTCGGGGAGGGGACACTGAAGCTTTCTTT
V: TRBV4-2
D: .
J: TRBJ1-1
size: .

CDR3: CASSLQGGAGYTF
DNA: TGTGCCAGCAGTTTACAGGGGGGCGCTGGCTACACCTTC
V: TRBV6-5
D: TRBD1
J: TRBJ1-2
size: .

CDR3: CASIRAGGGRTEAFF
DNA: TGTGCCAGCATTCGGGCAGGGGGCGGACGGACTGAAGCTTTCTTT
V: TRBV6-5
D: TRBD1
J: TRBJ1-1
size: .

CDR3: CASSQAEQFF
DNA: TGTGCCAGCAGTCAGGCTGAGCAGTTCTTC
V: TRBV28
D: .
J: TRBJ2-1
size: .

CDR3: CASRGQGAIRDTEAFF
DNA: TGCGCCAGCAGGGGACAGGGGGCGATAAGGGACACTGAAGCTTTCTTT
V: TRBV5-1
D: TRBD1
J: TRBJ1-1
size: .

CDR3: CSVEDHRGEDTQYF
DNA: TGCAGCGTTGAAGATCACAGGGGAGAAGATACGCAGTATTTT
V: TRBV29-1
D: TRBD1
J: TRBJ2-3
size: .

CDR3: CATSRDREAGYTF
DNA: TGTGCCACCAGCAGAGATCGGGAGGCTGGCTACACCTTC
V: TRBV15
D: .
J: TRBJ1-2
size: .

CDR3: CASSLTGTPLGQPQHF
DNA: TGTGCCAGCAGTCTGACGGGGACACCTTTGGGTCAGCCCCAGCATTTT
V: TRBV7-9
D: .
J: TRBJ1-5
size: once

CDR3: CASSLLAGGKTQYF
DNA: TGTGCCAGCAGCTTACTAGCGGGAGGAAAGACCCAGTACTTC
V: TRBV7-9
D: TRBD2
J: TRBJ2-5
size: .

CDR3: CASSYGLAAVQETQYF
DNA: TGTGCCAGCAGCTACGGACTAGCGGCGGTTCAAGAGACCCAGTACTTC
V: TRBV5-6
D: TRBD2
J: TRBJ2-5
size: .

CDR3: CATSVEREASETQYF
DNA: TGTGCCACCAGCGTCGAGCGGGAGGCCTCGGAGACCCAGTACTTC
V: TRBV15
D: TRBD2
J: TRBJ2-5
size: .

CDR3: CASSESGILGGYTF
DNA: TGCGCCAGCAGTGAGTCTGGAATTCTGGGAGGCTACACCTTC
V: TRBV10-1
D: .
J: TRBJ1-2
size: .

CDR3: CASSQTVPGGNTIYF
DNA: TGTGCCAGCAGTCAAACAGTTCCGGGCGGAAACACCATATATTTT
V: TRBV6-5
D: .
J: TRBJ1-3
size: .

CDR3: CAWSVGSGPVLGYTF
DNA: TGTGCCTGGAGTGTTGGATCCGGACCAGTCCTTGGCTACACCTTC
V: TRBV30
D: .
J: TRBJ1-2
size: .

CDR3: CASSRGGDYGYTF
DNA: TGTGCCAGCTCCCGAGGGGGAGACTATGGCTACACCTTC
V: TRBV28
D: .
J: TRBJ1-2
size: .

CDR3: CASKGATYEQYF
DNA: TGTGCCAGCAAAGGGGCAACCTACGAGCAGTACTTC
V: TRBV6-1
D: .
J: TRBJ2-7
size: .

CDR3: CSVVSYGETQYF
DNA: TGCAGCGTTGTTAGTTACGGAGAGACCCAGTACTTC
V: TRBV29-1
D: .
J: TRBJ2-5
size: .

CDR3: CSVGKGDIIYNEQFF
DNA: TGCAGCGTCGGAAAGGGGGATATCATCTACAATGAGCAGTTCTTC
V: TRBV29-1
D: .
J: TRBJ2-1
size: .

CDR3: CASSEHGGGGGQYF
DNA: TGCGCCAGCAGTGAGCACGGGGGAGGGGGCGGACAGTACTTC
V: TRBV10-1
D: .
J: TRBJ2-7
size: .

CDR3: CASSSTGTRNNYGYTF
DNA: TGTGCCAGCTCATCGACAGGGACGAGAAACAACTATGGCTACACCTTC
V: TRBV18
D: TRBD1
J: TRBJ1-2
size: once

CDR3: CASSDRVGDNEQFF
DNA: TGTGCCAGCAGTGACCGGGTGGGGGACAATGAGCAGTTCTTC
V: TRBV6-5
D: .
J: TRBJ2-1
size: .

CDR3: CASSSQGRPPRELFF
DNA: TGTGCCAGCAGTTCGCAGGGACGCCCACCTAGGGAGCTGTTTTTT
V: TRBV28
D: .
J: TRBJ2-2
size: .

CDR3: CASSPPVVQETQYF
DNA: TGTGCCAGCTCACCACCGGTGGTACAAGAGACCCAGTACTTC
V: TRBV18
D: .
J: TRBJ2-5
size: .

CDR3: CASSQGVQMRKLFF
DNA: TGTGCCAGCAGCCAGGGGGTTCAAATGAGGAAACTGTTTTTT
V: TRBV7-8
D: TRBD1
J: TRBJ1-4
size: few

CDR3: CSVVGRGTQQYF
DNA: TGCAGCGTTGTGGGCAGGGGAACTCAGCAGTACTTC
V: TRBV29-1
D: .
J: TRBJ2-7
size: .

CDR3: CASSIEGRAYEQYF
DNA: TGTGCCAGTAGTATCGAGGGCAGGGCTTACGAGCAGTACTTC
V: TRBV19
D: .
J: TRBJ2-7
size: .

CDR3: CASSLPGWYF
DNA: TGTGCCAGCAGTTTACCGGGGTGGTACTTC
V: TRBV27
D: .
J: TRBJ2-7
size: .

CDR3: CATSRDPSGSEKLFF
DNA: TGTGCCACCAGCAGAGATCCGTCAGGGAGCGAAAAACTGTTTTTT
V: TRBV15
D: .
J: TRBJ1-4
size: .

CDR3: CASSEVVVSQYF
DNA: TGTGCCAGCAGTGAAGTGGTCGTTTCGCAGTATTTT
V: TRBV2
D: .
J: TRBJ2-3
size: .

CDR3: CASSYLLAGNTGELFF
DNA: TGTGCCAGCAGTTACTTGCTAGCGGGAAACACCGGGGAGCTGTTTTTT
V: TRBV6-6
D: TRBD2
J: TRBJ2-2
size: .

CDR3: CASSYSELHNEQFF
DNA: TGTGCCAGCAGTTACTCTGAGCTCCACAATGAGCAGTTCTTC
V: TRBV6-6
D: .
J: TRBJ2-1
size: few

CDR3: CASSGGLATDTQYF
DNA: TGTGCCAGCAGTGGGGGACTAGCAACAGATACGCAGTATTTT
V: TRBV2
D: TRBD2
J: TRBJ2-3
size: .

CDR3: CASSQGLQASGTNEQFF
DNA: TGCGCCAGCAGCCAAGGACTCCAGGCAAGCGGGACCAATGAGCAGTTCTTC
V: TRBV4-1
D: TRBD2
J: TRBJ2-1
size: .

CDR3: CASSRLAGEGETQYF
DNA: TGTGCCAGCAGTCGACTAGCGGGAGAGGGGGAGACCCAGTACTTC
V: TRBV6-1
D: TRBD2
J: TRBJ2-5
size: .

CDR3: CASSPSGYEQYF
DNA: TGTGCCAGCAGTCCTAGCGGTTACGAGCAGTACTTC
V: TRBV7-6
D: TRBD2
J: TRBJ2-7
size: .

CDR3: CASSEPGTSEQQFF
DNA: TGTGCCAGCAGTGAGCCCGGGACTAGCGAACAGCAGTTCTTC
V: TRBV25-1
D: TRBD2
J: TRBJ2-1
size: once

CDR3: CVSSGDSLGYTF
DNA: TGTGTGAGCAGCGGGGACAGTCTTGGCTACACCTTC
V: TRBV7-8
D: TRBD1
J: TRBJ1-2
size: few

CDR3: CASSPGRTVNQPQHF
DNA: TGTGCCAGCAGTCCCGGACGGACAGTCAATCAGCCCCAGCATTTT
V: TRBV6-6
D: .
J: TRBJ1-5
size: once

CDR3: CASSGTSGTKTQYF
DNA: TGTGCCAGCAGTGGGACTAGCGGGACAAAGACCCAGTACTTC
V: TRBV2
D: TRBD2
J: TRBJ2-5
size: .